The entry that follows covers one T cell receptor beta chain sequence. Antigen unknown. Germline and junction disagree at one end, which may indicate a read error. The CDR3 sequence is 10 residues long. CDR1 is MGHRA, CDR2 YSYEKL, per germline. This sample's RNA came from whole unsorted tissue. These data originate in a study of tumor and adjacent non-tumor tissue in lung cancer. Regarding the study as a whole: Compared with tumor, normal lung showed significantly lower TCR diversity.

A modified ARM-PCR protocol with three rounds of nested PCR amplified TCRbeta. TCRdb ran MiXCR on the multiplex PCR reads and lists one entry per CDR3 protein. The sample has 75,000 to 95,000 distinct CDR3 sequences; 72% are singletons. The source is a woman aged 35 to 49 with non-small cell lung cancer. Sequenced material: lung tumor tissue. This rearrangement joins TRBV4-1 to TRBJ2-1; D gene ambiguous. As DNA, the CDR3 is TGCGCCAACAGCAACGGTGGGCAGTTCTTC. Translating gives CANSNGGQFF.